These 5 T cell receptor beta chains came from one sample sequenced in a study of cytomegalovirus exposure and HLA in healthy donors. The PCR made use of 60 Vbeta and 13 Jbeta primers. The assay was immunoSEQ multiplex PCR, and TCRdb's table has in-frame clones only and misses some. With around 200,000 clones in the sample, the ten largest clones hold about 1%. Specimen: PBMCs. Receptors were obtained from a girl aged 2-10 years in good health and CMV-seropositive.

This sequence joins TRBV5-8 and TRBJ2-5; possible D gene TRBD2, 5 bases. Trimming pared 4 bases from V and 1 base from J, leaving 17 bases between. This CDR3 region has 16 residues. Germline V gives CDR1 SGHTS, CDR2 YDEGEE. The CDR3 reads CASSPPGNHFQETQYF. The CDR3 bases are TGTGCCAGCAGCCCTCCCGGGAACCACTTCCAAGAGACCCAGTACTTC.

The chain has TRBV7-9 and TRBJ1-2, with D maybe TRBD1 (5 bases). The germline V gene has CDR1 SEHNR and CDR2 FQNEAQ (reference sequence). CDR3 length: 14 amino acids. Between the trimmed V and J ends, which lost 2 bases and 4 bases, there was a span of 11 bases. CDR3 bases: TGTGCCAGCAGCTTAAGCGGGGGTGCCTATGGCTACACCTTC. Translated, it gives CASSLSGGAYGYTF.

This chain connects TRBV6-1 to TRBJ1-5; 9 bases map to TRBD1. With 7 bases clipped from V and 5 bases from J, the junction kept 3 bases outside the gene matches. Germline values: CDR1 MNHNS, CDR2 SASEGT. The CDR3 runs to 13 residues. The CDR3 nucleotides are TGTGCCAGCACTAGGACAGGGGATCAGCCCCAGCATTTT. It codes for CASTRTGDQPQHF.

The chain joins TRBV19 to TRBJ2-7, with 10 bases fitting TRBD2. Germline CDR1 LNHDA, CDR2 SQIVND (reference sequence). The trim removed 5 bases at V and 3 bases at J, leaving 7 bases unmatched. The CDR3 loop spans 15 amino acids. The CDR3 sequence is CASSFMSGRVYEQYF. CDR3 sequence (DNA): TGTGCCAGTAGTTTTATGAGCGGGAGGGTCTACGAGCAGTACTTC.

The V call is TRBV9, the J call TRBJ2-5; a weak D match, TRBD2 (7 bases). The V gene's germline CDR1 is SGDLS and CDR2 YYNGEE. Trimming pared 7 bases from V and 1 base from J, leaving 17 bases between. The length of the CDR3 is 15 residues. The CDR3: CASGGGGGGQETQYF. For the CDR3, the DNA is TGTGCCAGCGGGGGAGGGGGAGGGGGCCAAGAGACCCAGTACTTC. Together with reference TRBV9 and TRBJ2-5, the CDR3 gives the full variable domain: DSGVTQTPKHLITATGQRVTLRCSPRSGDLSVYWYQQSLDQGLQFLIQYYNGEERAKGNILERFSAQQFPDLHSELNLSSLELGDSALYFCASGGGGGGQETQYFGPGTRLLVL.